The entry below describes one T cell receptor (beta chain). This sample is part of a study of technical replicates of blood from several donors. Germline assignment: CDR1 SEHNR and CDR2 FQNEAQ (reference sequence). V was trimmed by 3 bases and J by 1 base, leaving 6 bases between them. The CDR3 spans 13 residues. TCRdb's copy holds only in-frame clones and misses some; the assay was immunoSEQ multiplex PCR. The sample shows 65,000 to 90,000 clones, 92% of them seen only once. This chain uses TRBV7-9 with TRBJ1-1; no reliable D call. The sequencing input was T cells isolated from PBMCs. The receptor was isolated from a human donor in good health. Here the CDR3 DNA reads TGTGCCAGCAGCTTCGAGGCGAACACTGAAGCTTTCTTT. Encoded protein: CASSFEANTEAFF.